This T cell receptor (beta chain) was retrieved from a study of shared clonotypes between healthy human individuals. Broader study findings: Relative to memory subsets, naive subsets generally showed larger estimated richness.

Healthy HIV-negative adults with no recent acute infections or vaccinations were recruited as donors. In regard to this clone: Its antigen is still unknown.

Germline V gene lookup returns CDR1 MNHNY and CDR2 SVGAGI (reference sequence). Trimming took 7 bases from V and 0 from J, leaving 4 bases between them. This CDR3 has 13 amino acids. Every immunoSEQ plate was one replicate of a subset's evenly spread DNA. The repertoire was sequenced with immunoSEQ multiplex PCR; TCRdb's copy has only in-frame clones and lacks some. The table has 650,000 to 800,000 clones, roughly 72% seen once. This TCR was sampled from a woman aged 25 to 45 in good health. The chain joins TRBV6-6 to TRBJ2-6; no clear D. Input material: memory CD4+ T cells sorted from blood. Subset noted: CD45RA-negative fraction. DNA of the CDR3: TGTGCCAGCACGGCCTCTGGGGCCAACGTCCTGACTTTC. The encoded protein is CASTASGANVLTF.